The clone carrying this TCR beta chain was counted only a few times. Of the isolated RNA, all was reverse transcribed, and so the sequenced material was expressed TCRB transcripts. The table came from immunoSEQ multiplex PCR; TCRdb's copy has only in-frame clones and leaves some out. In the table there are 900,000 or so clones, 17% of which are singletons. The data were obtained in a study of beta chain features in type 1 diabetes. With V trimmed by 8 bases and J by 4 bases, 8 bases remained unmatched. Germline loops: CDR1 MNHNS, CDR2 SASEGT. The CDR3 runs to 14 residues. The TCR comes from a woman between 18 and 29 years old in good health. J is TRBJ2-3 and V is TRBV6-1; 8 bases are a match to TRBD2. Sequencing input: naive CD4+ T cells from blood. CDR3 region: CASPAGAGPDTQYF. The CDR3 nucleotides read TGTGCCAGCCCAGCGGGAGCAGGGCCAGATACGCAGTATTTT.